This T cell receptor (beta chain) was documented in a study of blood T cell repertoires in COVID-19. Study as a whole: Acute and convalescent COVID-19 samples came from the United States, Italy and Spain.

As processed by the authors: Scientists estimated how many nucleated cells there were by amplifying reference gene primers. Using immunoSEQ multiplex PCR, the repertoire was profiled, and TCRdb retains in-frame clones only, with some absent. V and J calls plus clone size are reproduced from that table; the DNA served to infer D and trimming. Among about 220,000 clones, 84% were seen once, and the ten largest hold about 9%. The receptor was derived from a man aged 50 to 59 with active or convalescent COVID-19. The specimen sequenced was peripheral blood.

This chain's CDR3 is CASSVAGETEAFF. For the CDR3, the DNA is TGTGCCAGCAGTGTGGCGGGGGAAACTGAAGCTTTCTTT. This chain links TRBV2 with TRBJ1-1, with a possible D match to TRBD1 (5 bases). Germline CDR1 SNHLY, CDR2 FYNNEI. Trimming took off 4 bases at V and 5 bases at J, with 11 bases between the two ends. The CDR3 totals 13 residues.